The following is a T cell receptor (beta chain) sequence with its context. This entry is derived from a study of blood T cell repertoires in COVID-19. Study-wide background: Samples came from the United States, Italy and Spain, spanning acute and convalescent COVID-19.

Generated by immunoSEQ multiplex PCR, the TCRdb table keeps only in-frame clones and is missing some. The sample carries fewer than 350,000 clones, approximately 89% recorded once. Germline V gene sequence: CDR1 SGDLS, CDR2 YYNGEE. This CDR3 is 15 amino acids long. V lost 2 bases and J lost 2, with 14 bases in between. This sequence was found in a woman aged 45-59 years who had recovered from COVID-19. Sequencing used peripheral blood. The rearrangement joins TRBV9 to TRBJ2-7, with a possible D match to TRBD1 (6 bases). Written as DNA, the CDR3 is TGTGCCAGCAGCGTGGCCCCGACAGGAACCTACGAGCAGTACTTC. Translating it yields CASSVAPTGTYEQYF.